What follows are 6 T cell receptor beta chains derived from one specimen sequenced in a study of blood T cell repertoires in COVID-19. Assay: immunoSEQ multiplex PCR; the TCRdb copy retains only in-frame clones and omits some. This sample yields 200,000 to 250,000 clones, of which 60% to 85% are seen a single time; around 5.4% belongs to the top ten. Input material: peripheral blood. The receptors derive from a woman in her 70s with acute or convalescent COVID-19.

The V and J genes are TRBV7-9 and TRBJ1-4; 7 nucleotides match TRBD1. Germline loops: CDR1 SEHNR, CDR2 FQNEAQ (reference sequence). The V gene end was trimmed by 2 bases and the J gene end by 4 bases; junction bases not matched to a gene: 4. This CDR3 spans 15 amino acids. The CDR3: CASSLWDRSNEKLFF. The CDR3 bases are TGTGCCAGCAGCTTATGGGACAGAAGTAATGAAAAACTGTTTTTT.

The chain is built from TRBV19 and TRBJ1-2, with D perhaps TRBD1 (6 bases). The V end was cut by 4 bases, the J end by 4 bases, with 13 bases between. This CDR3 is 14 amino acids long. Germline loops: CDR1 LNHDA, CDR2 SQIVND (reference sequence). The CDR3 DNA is TGTGCCAGTAGTACCCCCGGGACATTCTATGGCTACACCTTC. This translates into CASSTPGTFYGYTF.

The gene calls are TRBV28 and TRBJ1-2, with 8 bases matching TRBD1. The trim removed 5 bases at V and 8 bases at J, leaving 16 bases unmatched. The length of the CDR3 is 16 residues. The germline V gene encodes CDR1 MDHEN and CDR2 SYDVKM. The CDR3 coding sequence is TGTGCCAGCAGTCTCTGGACAGGGCCATTGGTTGAAGGCTACACCTTC. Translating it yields CASSLWTGPLVEGYTF.

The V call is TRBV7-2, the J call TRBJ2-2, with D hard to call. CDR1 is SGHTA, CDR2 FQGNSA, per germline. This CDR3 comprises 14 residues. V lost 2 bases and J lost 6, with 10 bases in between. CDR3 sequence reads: CASSLNYVAGELFF. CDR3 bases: TGTGCCAGCAGCTTAAACTACGTAGCCGGGGAGCTGTTTTTT.

CDR3: CASSLGQANQPQHF. As DNA, the CDR3 is TGTGCCAGCAGCCTCGGACAGGCCAATCAGCCCCAGCATTTT. The V and J genes are TRBV7-9 and TRBJ1-5, with TRBD1 matching 7 bases. V was clipped by 5 bases and J by 3 bases; unmatched bases: 4. Germline V gene data show CDR1 as SEHNR and CDR2 as FQNEAQ (reference sequence). The CDR3 runs 14 residues. Variable domain in full (rest from reference TRBV7-9 and TRBJ1-5): DTGVSQNPRHKITKRGQNVTFRCDPISEHNRLYWYRQTLGQGPEFLTYFQNEAQLEKSRLLSDRFSAERPKGSFSTLEIQRTEQGDSAMYLCASSLGQANQPQHFGDGTRLSIL.

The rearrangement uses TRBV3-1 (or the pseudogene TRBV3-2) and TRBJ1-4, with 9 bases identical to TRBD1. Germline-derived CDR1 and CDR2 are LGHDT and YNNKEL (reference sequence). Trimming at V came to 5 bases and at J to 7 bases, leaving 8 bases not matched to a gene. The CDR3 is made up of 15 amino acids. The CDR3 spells CASSAGDRAAEKLFF. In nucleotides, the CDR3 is TGTGCCAGCAGCGCCGGGGACAGGGCGGCTGAAAAACTGTTTTTT.